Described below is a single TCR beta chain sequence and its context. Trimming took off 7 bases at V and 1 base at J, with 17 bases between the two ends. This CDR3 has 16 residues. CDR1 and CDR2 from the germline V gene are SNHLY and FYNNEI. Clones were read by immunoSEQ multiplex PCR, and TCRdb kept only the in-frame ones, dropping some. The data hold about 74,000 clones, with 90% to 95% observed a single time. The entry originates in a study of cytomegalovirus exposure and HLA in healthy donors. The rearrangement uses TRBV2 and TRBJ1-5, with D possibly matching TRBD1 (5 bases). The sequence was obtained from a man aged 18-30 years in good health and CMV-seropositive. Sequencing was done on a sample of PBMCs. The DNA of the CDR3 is TGTGCCAGCACAGGAAACAGGCTCCCAAGCAATCAGCCCCAGCATTTT. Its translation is CASTGNRLPSNQPQHF.